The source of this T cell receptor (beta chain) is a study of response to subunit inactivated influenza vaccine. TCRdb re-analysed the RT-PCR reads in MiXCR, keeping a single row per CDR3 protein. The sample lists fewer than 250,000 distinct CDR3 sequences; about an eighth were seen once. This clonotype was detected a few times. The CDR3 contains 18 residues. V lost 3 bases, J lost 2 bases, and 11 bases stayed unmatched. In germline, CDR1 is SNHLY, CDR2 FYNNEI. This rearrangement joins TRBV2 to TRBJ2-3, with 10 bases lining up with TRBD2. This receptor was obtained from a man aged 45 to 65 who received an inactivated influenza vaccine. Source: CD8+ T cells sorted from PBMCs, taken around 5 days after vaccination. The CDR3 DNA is TGTGCCAGCAGTGACCTGTGGGCTAGCGGGGGACTCACAGATACGCAGTATTTT. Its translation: CASSDLWASGGLTDTQYF.